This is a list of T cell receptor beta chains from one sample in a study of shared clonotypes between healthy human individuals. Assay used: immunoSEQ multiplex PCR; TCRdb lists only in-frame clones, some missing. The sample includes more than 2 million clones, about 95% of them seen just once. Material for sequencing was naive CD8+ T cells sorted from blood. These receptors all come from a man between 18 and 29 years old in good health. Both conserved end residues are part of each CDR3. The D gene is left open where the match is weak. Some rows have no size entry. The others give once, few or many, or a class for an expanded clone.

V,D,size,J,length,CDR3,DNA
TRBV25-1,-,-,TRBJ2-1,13,CASSEPLWAEQFF,TGTGCCAGCAGTGAACCCCTATGGGCGGAGCAGTTCTTC
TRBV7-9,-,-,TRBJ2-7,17,CASSFGLLKGLLDEQYF,TGTGCCAGCAGCTTCGGGTTGTTGAAAGGTCTGCTGGACGAGCAGTACTTC
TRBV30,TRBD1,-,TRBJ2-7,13,CAWETGGPYEQYF,TGTGCCTGGGAGACAGGGGGCCCTTACGAGCAGTACTTC
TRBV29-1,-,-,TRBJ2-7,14,CSVEVGQGSYEQYF,TGCAGCGTTGAAGTGGGGCAGGGCTCCTACGAGCAGTACTTC
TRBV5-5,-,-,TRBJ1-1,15,CASSLARSMNTEAFF,TGTGCCAGCAGCTTGGCCCGGTCCATGAACACTGAAGCTTTCTTT
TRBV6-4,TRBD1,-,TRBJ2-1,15,CASRIRDRGINEQFF,TGTGCCAGCAGAATCCGGGACAGGGGGATCAATGAGCAGTTCTTC
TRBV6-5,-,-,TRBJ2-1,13,CASSYALGGEQFF,TGTGCCAGCAGTTATGCCCTTGGGGGTGAGCAGTTCTTC
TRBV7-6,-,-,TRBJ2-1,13,CASSLNPVNEQFF,TGTGCCAGCAGCTTAAACCCGGTCAATGAGCAGTTCTTC
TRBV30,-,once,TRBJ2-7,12,CAWSFTSNEQYF,TGTGCCTGGAGCTTTACTAGTAACGAGCAGTACTTC
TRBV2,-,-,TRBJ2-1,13,CASSEVGHNEQFF,TGTGCCAGCAGTGAAGTGGGACACAATGAGCAGTTCTTC
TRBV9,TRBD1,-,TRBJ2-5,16,CASSHPRTGGSETQYF,TGTGCCAGCAGCCATCCGAGGACAGGGGGCAGTGAGACCCAGTACTTC
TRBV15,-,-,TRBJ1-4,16,CATSFGVGTADEKLFF,TGTGCCACCAGTTTCGGTGTGGGGACGGCCGATGAAAAACTGTTTTTT
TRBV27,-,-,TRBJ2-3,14,CASSFIQSGASQYF,TGTGCCAGCAGTTTTATCCAGTCCGGAGCGTCGCAGTATTTT
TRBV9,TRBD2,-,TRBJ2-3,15,CASSVAGGYTDTQYF,TGTGCCAGCAGCGTAGCGGGGGGTTACACAGATACGCAGTATTTT
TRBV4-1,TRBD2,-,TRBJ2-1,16,CASSHPWTSPYNEQFF,TGCGCCAGCAGCCATCCTTGGACTAGCCCCTACAATGAGCAGTTCTTC
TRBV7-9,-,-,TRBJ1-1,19,CASSLARGTPTAMNTEAFF,TGTGCCAGCAGCTTAGCGCGGGGGACTCCGACTGCCATGAACACTGAAGCTTTCTTT
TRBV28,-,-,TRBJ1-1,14,CASSLGRMDTEAFF,TGTGCCAGCAGTTTGGGGAGGATGGACACTGAAGCTTTCTTT
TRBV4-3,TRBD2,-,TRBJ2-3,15,CASSEGLAGPDTQYF,TGCGCCAGCAGCGAGGGACTAGCGGGACCAGATACGCAGTATTTT